This T cell receptor beta chain was identified during a study of blood T cell repertoires in COVID-19. Study-level information: Acute and convalescent COVID-19 specimens originated in the United States, Italy and Spain. The cDNA or gDNA used as material had been derived from T cells, B-cell-depleted T cells, or PBMCs.

It was during active infection that Seattle patients were enrolled and then longitudinally followed. In the study's own analysis: Estimation of nucleated cell counts relied on the amplification of reference gene primers. Clones were read by immunoSEQ multiplex PCR, and TCRdb kept only the in-frame ones, dropping some. V, J and clone size reflect that table, while D and trimming were determined from the DNA. This sample has 190,000 or so clones, with around four fifths found just once. Germline-derived CDR1 and CDR2 are MNHEY and SMNVEV (reference sequence). This CDR3 spans 14 amino acids. J lost 6 bases, V lost 5 bases, and 6 bases had no gene match. A single count supports this clone.

The rearrangement links TRBV27 to TRBJ1-2, with TRBD1 identical over 10 bases. Material for sequencing was peripheral blood. The clonotype was recovered from a man aged 55-75 years with COVID-19, enrolled during active disease. The CDR3 loop reads CASSTRDRGNGYTF. In DNA form, the CDR3 reads TGTGCCAGCAGTACTAGGGACAGGGGTAATGGCTACACCTTC.